This TCR beta chain was sequenced for a study of cytomegalovirus exposure and HLA in healthy donors. The V gene's germline CDR1 is GTSNPN and CDR2 SVGIG (reference sequence). This CDR3 spans 18 amino acids. Between the trimmed V and J ends, which lost 0 bases and 0 bases, there was a span of 20 bases. Profiled with immunoSEQ multiplex PCR; TCRdb holds only in-frame clones, not every one. The sample lists approximately 150,000 clones; 85% to 90% were seen once. The rearrangement uses TRBV30 and TRBJ1-1; perhaps TRBD1 as D (5 bases). This TCR derives from a woman aged 18-29 years in good health and CMV-seropositive. Sequenced input: PBMCs. The CDR3 DNA reads TGTGCCTGGAGTGTACTCCCTCCAGGGCGGACGATGAACACTGAAGCTTTCTTT. Its protein is CAWSVLPPGRTMNTEAFF.